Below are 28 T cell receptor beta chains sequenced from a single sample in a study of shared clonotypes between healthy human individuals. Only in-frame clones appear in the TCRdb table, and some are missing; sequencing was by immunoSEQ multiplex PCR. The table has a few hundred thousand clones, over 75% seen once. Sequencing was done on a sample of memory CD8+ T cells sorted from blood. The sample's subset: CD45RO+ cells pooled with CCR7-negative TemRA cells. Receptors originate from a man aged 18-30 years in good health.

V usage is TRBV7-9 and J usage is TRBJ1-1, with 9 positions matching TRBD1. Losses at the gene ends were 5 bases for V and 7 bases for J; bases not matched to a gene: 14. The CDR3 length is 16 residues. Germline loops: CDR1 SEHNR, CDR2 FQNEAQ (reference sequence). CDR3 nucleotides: TGTGCCAGCAGCCCTAGTGGGTTACAGGGGGCGGATGAAGCTTTCTTT. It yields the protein CASSPSGLQGADEAFF.

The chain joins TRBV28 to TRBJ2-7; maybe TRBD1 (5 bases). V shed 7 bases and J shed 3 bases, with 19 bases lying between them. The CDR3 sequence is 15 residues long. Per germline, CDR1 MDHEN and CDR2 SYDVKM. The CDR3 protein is CASTLSPGASYEQYF. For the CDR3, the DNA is TGTGCCAGCACCCTTTCCCCTGGGGCGAGCTACGAGCAGTACTTC.

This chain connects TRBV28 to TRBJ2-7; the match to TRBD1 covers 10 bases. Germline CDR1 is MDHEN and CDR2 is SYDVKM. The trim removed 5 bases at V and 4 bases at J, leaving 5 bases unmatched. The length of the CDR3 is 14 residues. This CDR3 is CASSAGTGVYEQYF. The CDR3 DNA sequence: TGTGCCAGCAGTGCCGGGACAGGGGTATACGAGCAGTACTTC.

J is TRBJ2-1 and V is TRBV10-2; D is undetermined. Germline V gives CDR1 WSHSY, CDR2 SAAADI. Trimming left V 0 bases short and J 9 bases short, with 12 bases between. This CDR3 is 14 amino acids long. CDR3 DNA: TGCGCCAGCAGTGAGTCCGGCAGAGCAAGTGAGCAGTTCTTC. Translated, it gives CASSESGRASEQFF.

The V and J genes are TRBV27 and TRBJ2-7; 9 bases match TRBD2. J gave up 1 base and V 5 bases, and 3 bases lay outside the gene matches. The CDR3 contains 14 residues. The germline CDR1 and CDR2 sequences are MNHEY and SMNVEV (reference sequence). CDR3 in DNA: TGTGCCAGCAGTCCCCTAGCGGGATCCTACGAGCAGTACTTC. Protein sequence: CASSPLAGSYEQYF.

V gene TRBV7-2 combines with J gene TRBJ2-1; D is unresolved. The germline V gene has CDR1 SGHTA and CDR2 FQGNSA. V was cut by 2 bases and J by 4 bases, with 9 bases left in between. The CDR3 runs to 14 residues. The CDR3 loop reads CASSLLTVYNEQFF. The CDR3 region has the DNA TGTGCCAGCAGCTTATTGACGGTTTACAATGAGCAGTTCTTC.

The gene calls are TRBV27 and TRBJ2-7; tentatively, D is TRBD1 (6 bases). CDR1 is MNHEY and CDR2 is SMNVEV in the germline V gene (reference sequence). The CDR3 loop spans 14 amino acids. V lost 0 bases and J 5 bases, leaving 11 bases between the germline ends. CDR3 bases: TGTGCCAGCAGTTTATCCTCGGACAGAAACGAGCAGTACTTC. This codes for CASSLSSDRNEQYF.

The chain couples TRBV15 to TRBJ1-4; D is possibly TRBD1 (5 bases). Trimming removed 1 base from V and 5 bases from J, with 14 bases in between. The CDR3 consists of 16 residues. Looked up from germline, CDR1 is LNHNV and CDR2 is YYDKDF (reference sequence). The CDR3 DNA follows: TGTGCCACCAGCAGAGGCGTTAGGGACGGGAATGAAAAACTGTTTTTT. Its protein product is CATSRGVRDGNEKLFF.

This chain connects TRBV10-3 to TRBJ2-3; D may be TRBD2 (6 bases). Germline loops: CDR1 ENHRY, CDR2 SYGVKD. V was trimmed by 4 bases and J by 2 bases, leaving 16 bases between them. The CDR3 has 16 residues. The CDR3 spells CAISARTWDFTDTQYF. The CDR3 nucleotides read TGTGCCATCAGTGCTCGGACCTGGGACTTCACAGATACGCAGTATTTT.

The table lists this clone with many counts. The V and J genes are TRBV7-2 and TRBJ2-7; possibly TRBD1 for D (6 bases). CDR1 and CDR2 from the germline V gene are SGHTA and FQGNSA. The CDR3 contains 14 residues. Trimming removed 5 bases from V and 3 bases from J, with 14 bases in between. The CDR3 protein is CASSPFGRGYEQYF. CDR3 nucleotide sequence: TGTGCCAGCAGCCCCTTCGGCAGGGGCTACGAGCAGTACTTC.

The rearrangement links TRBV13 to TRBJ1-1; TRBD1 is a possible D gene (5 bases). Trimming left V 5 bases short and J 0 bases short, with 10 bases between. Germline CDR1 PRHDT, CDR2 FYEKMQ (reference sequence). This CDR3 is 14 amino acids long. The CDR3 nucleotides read TGTGCCAGCAGCCAAGGGACCGTGAACACTGAAGCTTTCTTT. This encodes CASSQGTVNTEAFF.

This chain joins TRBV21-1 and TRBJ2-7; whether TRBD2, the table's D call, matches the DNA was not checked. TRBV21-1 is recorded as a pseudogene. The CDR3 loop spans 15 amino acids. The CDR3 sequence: CASSKVRTRQYEQYF. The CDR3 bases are TGTGCCAGCAGCAAAGTCCGGACTAGACAGTACGAGCAGTACTTC.

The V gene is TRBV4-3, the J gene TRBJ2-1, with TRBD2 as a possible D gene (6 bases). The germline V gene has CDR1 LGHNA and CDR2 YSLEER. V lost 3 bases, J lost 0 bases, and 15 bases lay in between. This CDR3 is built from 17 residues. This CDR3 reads CASSHLLAPSSYNEQFF. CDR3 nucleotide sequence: TGCGCCAGCAGCCATTTACTAGCACCGAGCTCCTACAATGAGCAGTTCTTC.

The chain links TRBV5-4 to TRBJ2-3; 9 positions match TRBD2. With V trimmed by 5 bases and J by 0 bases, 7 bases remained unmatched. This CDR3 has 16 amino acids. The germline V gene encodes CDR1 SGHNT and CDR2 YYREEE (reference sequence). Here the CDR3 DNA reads TGTGCCAGCAGACGACTAGCGGATTCTAGCACAGATACGCAGTATTTT. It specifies CASRRLADSSTDTQYF.

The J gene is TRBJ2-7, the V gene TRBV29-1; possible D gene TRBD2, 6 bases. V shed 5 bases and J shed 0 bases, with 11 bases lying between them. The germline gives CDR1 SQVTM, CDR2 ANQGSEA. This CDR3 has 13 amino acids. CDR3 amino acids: CSVRGGVSYEQYF. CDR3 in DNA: TGCAGCGTTCGGGGCGGGGTCTCCTACGAGCAGTACTTC.

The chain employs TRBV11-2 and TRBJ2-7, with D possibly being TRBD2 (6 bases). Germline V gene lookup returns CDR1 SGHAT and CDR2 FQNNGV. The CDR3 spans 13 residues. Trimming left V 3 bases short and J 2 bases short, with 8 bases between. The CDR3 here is CASSFRGTYEQYF. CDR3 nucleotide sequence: TGTGCCAGCAGCTTTCGCGGGACCTACGAGCAGTACTTC.

The CDR3 DNA reads as TGTGCCAGCAGCCCAAGGGACAGTACGGAGAACGAGCAGTACTTC. Amino acids: CASSPRDSTENEQYF. The chain has TRBV7-9 and TRBJ2-7; 7 nucleotides line up with TRBD1. Germline values: CDR1 SEHNR, CDR2 FQNEAQ (reference sequence). The CDR3 extends over 15 amino acids. Trimming removed 5 bases from V and 5 bases from J; junction bases left unmatched: 12.

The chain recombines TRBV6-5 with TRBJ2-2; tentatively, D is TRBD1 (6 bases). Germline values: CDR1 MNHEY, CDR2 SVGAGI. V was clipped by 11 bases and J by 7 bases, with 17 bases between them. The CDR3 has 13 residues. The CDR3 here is CACGYREGGELFF. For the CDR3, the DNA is TGTGCCTGCGGGTACAGGGAAGGCGGGGAGCTGTTTTTT.

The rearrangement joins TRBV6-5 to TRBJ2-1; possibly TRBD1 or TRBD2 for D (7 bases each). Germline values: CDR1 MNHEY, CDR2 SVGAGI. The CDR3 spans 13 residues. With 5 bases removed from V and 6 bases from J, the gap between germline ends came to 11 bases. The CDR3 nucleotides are TGTGCCAGCAGTCAGGGGGGGGTCAATGAGCAGTTCTTC. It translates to CASSQGGVNEQFF.

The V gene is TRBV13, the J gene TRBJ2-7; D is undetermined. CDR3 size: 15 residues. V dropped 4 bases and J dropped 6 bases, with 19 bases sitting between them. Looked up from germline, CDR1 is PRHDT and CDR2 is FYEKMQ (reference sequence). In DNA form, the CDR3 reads TGTGCCAGCAGCTCTTGGACGGTGGGTAAGGGCGAGCAGTACTTC. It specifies CASSSWTVGKGEQYF.

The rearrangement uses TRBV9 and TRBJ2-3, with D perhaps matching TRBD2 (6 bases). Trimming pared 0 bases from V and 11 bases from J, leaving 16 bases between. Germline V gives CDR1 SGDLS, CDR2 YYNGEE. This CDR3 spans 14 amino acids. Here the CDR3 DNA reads TGTGCCAGCAGCGTAGGAGGCGGGGTAGGGGAGCAGTATTTT. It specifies CASSVGGGVGEQYF.

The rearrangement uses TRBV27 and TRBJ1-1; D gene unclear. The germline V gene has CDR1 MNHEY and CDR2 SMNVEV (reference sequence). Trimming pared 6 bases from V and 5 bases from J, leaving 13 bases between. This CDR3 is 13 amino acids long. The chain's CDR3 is CASSWNRGTEAFF. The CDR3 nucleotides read TGTGCCAGCAGCTGGAACCGGGGAACTGAAGCTTTCTTT.

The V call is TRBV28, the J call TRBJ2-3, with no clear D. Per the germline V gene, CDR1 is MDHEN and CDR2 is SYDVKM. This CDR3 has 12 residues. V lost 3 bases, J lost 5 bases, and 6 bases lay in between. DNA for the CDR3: TGTGCCAGCAGTTTTAGGTTAGATACGCAGTATTTT. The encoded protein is CASSFRLDTQYF.

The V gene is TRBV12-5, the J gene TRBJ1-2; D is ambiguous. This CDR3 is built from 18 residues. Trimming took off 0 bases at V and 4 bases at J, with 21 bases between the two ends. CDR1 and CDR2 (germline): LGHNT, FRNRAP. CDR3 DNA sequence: TGTGCTAGTGGTTTGGTAGAATATCGGTGGCCAGGACCCTATGGCTACACCTTC. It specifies CASGLVEYRWPGPYGYTF.

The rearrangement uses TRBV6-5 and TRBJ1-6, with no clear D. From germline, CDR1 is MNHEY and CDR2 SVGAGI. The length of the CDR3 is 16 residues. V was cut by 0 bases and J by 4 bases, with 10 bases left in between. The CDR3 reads CASSYSRLKYNSPLHF. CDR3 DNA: TGTGCCAGCAGTTACTCGAGGCTCAAGTATAATTCACCCCTCCACTTT.

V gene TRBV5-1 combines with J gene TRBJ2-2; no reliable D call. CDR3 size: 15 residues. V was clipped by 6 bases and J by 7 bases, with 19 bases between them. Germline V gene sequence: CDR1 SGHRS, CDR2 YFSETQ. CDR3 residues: CASTNRLRVVGELFF. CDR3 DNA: TGCGCCAGCACCAATCGGCTCCGTGTGGTCGGGGAGCTGTTTTTT.

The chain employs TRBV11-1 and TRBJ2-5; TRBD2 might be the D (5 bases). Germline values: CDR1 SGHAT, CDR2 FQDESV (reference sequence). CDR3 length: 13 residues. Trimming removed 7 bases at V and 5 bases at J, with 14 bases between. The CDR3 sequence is CASKISDRETQYF. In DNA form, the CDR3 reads TGTGCCAGCAAAATTAGCGACCGGGAGACCCAGTACTTC. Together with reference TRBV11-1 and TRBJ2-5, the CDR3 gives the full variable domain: EAEVAQSPRYKITEKSQAVAFWCDPISGHATLYWYRQILGQGPELLVQFQDESVVDDSQLPKDRFSAERLKGVDSTLKIQPAELGDSAMYLCASKISDRETQYFGPGTRLLVL.

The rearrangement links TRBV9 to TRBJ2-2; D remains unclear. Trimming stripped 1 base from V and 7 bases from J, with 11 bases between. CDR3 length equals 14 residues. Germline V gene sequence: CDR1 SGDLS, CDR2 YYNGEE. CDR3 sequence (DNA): TGTGCCAGCAGCGTATCCGGTGTGGTCGGGGAGCTGTTTTTT. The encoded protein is CASSVSGVVGELFF.